This T cell receptor beta chain was sequenced for a study of T cells expressing NK-cell markers. TCRdb re-called the 5' RACE reads; every CDR3 protein appears as one record, without DNA. Listed are fewer than 300,000 distinct CDR3 sequences; 3.5% to 5% falls within the top ten. The CDR3 covers 17 residues. The chain joins TRBV12-3 or TRBV12-4 to TRBJ2-3; TCRdb reports TRBD2, a call that lacks DNA to check it against. Sample: blood T cells: a sorted CD56 or NKG2C T cell subset, CD4+ or CD8+ T cells, or bulk PBMC T cells (not recorded which). The sequence was obtained from a woman aged 18-70 years in good health. CDR3 amino acids: CASSFGLAGAYTDTQYF.